This is a list of T cell receptor beta chains from one sample in a study of blood T cell repertoires in COVID-19. Sequencing used immunoSEQ multiplex PCR; TCRdb keeps in-frame clones, though not all of them. The table has roughly 220,000 clones, 85% to 90% seen once. The sequenced sample was peripheral blood. Receptors originate from a man older than 75 with acute or convalescent COVID-19. Both conserved end residues are part of each CDR3. Each record gives: CDR3 protein, V gene, clone size. Not all rows give a size; the values are once, few, many and, for expanded clones, a class.

CDR3: CASSYSKDSPDEKLFF
V: TRBV6-2/TRBV6-3
size: -

CDR3: CASLRTVNAEAFF
V: TRBV5-5
size: -

CDR3: CASSSEVLLYEQYF
V: TRBV7-2
size: -

CDR3: CASSLSTTGSLEQYF
V: TRBV5-5
size: -

CDR3: CASSLKGQGRNIQYF
V: TRBV9
size: -

CDR3: CASSWTTVSGETQYF
V: TRBV5-1
size: -

CDR3: CASSRGVGDGYTF
V: TRBV21-1
size: -

CDR3: CASSTGTARYGELFF
V: TRBV5-5
size: -

CDR3: CASSIGVVRGRSNQPQHF
V: TRBV19
size: -

CDR3: CASTTSRQSNSPLHF
V: TRBV19
size: -

CDR3: CASSPATGLSGANVLTF
V: TRBV11-3
size: -

CDR3: CASSRSGGRVSDTQYF
V: TRBV7-2
size: once

CDR3: CASRRGGGYNEQFF
V: TRBV28
size: -

CDR3: CASSQDRTGYGYTF
V: TRBV4-1
size: -

CDR3: CASTVNRDGYTF
V: TRBV5-4
size: -

CDR3: CATLRGGRNGETQYF
V: TRBV5-8
size: -

CDR3: CASSLYTNQPQHF
V: TRBV6-2/TRBV6-3
size: -

CDR3: CASSVGPNDRSEANVLTF
V: TRBV9
size: -

CDR3: CASSLRQGSGPRGYTF
V: TRBV5-1
size: -

CDR3: CASSTHLRAEAFF
V: TRBV28
size: -

CDR3: CASSSPTTSGSPDTQYF
V: TRBV5-1
size: -

CDR3: CAWSLNSPLHF
V: TRBV30
size: few

CDR3: CASSSRLAGSNEQFF
V: TRBV5-1
size: -

CDR3: CASSSQGLRNEKLFF
V: TRBV11-3
size: -

CDR3: CANRDSIYGYTF
V: TRBV28
size: -

CDR3: CASSPYLADDYNEQFF
V: TRBV3-1/TRBV3-2
size: -

CDR3: CASSQDHRVDTQYF
V: TRBV4-1
size: -

CDR3: CASSRAQGVAGETQYF
V: TRBV5-1
size: -

CDR3: CASTQGLLAGGLETQYF
V: TRBV7-2
size: -

CDR3: CASSRDRGGFGYTF
V: TRBV14
size: -

CDR3: CASSLSAREDEKLFF
V: TRBV27
size: -

CDR3: CASSAQATNEKLFF
V: TRBV18
size: -

CDR3: CASSSWTGNTGELFF
V: TRBV11-2
size: -

CDR3: CSASFQRTYNEQFF
V: TRBV20-1
size: -

CDR3: CASSQTRAQPQHF
V: TRBV16
size: few

CDR3: CASSQVVGVGTDTQYF
V: TRBV4-2
size: -

CDR3: CASSLDVGGIEQYF
V: TRBV11-2
size: -

CDR3: CASDKGTDFHQPQHF
V: TRBV19
size: -

CDR3: CASSLGQGSGYTF
V: TRBV6-1
size: -

CDR3: CASSLGGAGANVLTF
V: TRBV5-1
size: -

CDR3: CAIRGLAGTEQFF
V: TRBV10-3
size: -

CDR3: CASTDGTGDYQPQHF
V: TRBV19
size: once

CDR3: CASTKTGTGKETQYF
V: TRBV11-3
size: -

CDR3: CASSPVYNEQFF
V: TRBV5-1
size: once

CDR3: CASSRTSGRLGTGELFF
V: TRBV4-2
size: -

CDR3: CASSHGLAAAYNEQFF
V: TRBV4-1
size: -

CDR3: CASSQDSRVNGYTF
V: TRBV16
size: -

CDR3: CASSLQGQGFGQPQHF
V: TRBV5-6
size: once

CDR3: CATSSRTGYNEQFF
V: TRBV15
size: -

CDR3: CASSPTGTSGRGTQYF
V: TRBV18
size: -

CDR3: CASSQGAQGNYEQYF
V: TRBV14
size: -

CDR3: CATSDRQGTGRETQYF
V: TRBV24-1
size: -

CDR3: CASSFGASRSEKETQYF
V: TRBV5-1
size: once

CDR3: CASSLQGAWQPQHF
V: TRBV19
size: few